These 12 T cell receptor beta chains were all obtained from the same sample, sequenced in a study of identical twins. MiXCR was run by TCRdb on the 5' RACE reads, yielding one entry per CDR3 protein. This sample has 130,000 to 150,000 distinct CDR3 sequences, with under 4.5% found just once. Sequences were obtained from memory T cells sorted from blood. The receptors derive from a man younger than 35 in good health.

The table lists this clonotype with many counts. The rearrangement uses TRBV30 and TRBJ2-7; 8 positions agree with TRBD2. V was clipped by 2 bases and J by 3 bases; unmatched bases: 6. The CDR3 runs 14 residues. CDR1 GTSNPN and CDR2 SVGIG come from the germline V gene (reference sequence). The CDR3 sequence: CAWSKGLELYEQYF. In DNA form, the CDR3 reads TGTGCCTGGAGTAAGGGACTAGAACTCTACGAGCAGTACTTC.

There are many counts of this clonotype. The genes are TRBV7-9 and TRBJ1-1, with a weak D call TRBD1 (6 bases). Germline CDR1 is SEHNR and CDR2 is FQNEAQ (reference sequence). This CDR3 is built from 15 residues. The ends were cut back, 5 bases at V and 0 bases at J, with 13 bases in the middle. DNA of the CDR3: TGTGCCAGCAGCCGCACGGACAGATTGAACACTGAAGCTTTCTTT. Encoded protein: CASSRTDRLNTEAFF.

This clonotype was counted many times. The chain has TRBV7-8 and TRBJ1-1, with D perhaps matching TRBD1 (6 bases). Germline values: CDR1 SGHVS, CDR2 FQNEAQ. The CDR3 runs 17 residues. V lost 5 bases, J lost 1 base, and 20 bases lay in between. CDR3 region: CASSPDPQGWGNTEAFF. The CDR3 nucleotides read TGTGCCAGCAGCCCCGATCCACAGGGATGGGGGAACACTGAAGCTTTCTTT.

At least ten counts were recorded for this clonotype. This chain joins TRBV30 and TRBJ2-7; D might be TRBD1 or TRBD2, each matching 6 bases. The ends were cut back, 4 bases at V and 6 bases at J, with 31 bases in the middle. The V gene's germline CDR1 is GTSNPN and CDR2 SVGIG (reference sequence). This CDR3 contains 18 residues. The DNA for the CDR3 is TGTGCCTGGACCAGCCGGGGGCGCGTCGGACGGGAGCGGTCCGAGCAGTACTTC. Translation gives CAWTSRGRVGRERSEQYF. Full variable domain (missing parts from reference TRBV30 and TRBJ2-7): SQTIHQWPATLVQPVGSPLSLECTVEGTSNPNLYWYRQAAGRGLQLLFYSVGIGQISSEVPQNLSASRPQDRQFILSSKKLLLSDSGFYLCAWTSRGRVGRERSEQYFGPGTRLTVT.

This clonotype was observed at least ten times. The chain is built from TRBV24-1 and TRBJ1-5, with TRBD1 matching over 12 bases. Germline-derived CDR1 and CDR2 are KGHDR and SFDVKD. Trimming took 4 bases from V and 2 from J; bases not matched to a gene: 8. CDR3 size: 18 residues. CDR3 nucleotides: TGTGCCACCAGTGACTCGGGACAGGGGGCGCCGGGCAATCAGCCCCAGCATTTT. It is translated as CATSDSGQGAPGNQPQHF.

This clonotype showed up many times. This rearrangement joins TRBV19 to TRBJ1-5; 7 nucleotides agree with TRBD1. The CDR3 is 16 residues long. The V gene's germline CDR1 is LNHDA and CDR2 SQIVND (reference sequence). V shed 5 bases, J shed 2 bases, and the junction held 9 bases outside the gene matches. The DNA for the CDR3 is TGTGCCAGTAGTCCCCATACAGGGGTGGGCAATCAGCCCCAGCATTTT. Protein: CASSPHTGVGNQPQHF.

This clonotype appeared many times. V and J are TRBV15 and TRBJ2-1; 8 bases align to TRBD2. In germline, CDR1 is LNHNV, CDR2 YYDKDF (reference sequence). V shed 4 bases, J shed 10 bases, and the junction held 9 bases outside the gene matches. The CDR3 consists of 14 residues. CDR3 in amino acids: CATSTEAGVREQFF. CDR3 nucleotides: TGTGCCACCAGCACCGAAGCGGGAGTGCGCGAGCAGTTCTTC.

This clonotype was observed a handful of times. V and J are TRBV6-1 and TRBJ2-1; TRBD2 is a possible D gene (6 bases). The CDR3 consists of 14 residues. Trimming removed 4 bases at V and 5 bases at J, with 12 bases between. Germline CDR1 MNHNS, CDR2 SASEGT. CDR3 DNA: TGTGCCAGCAGTGCGACACCGGGAGACAATGAGCAGTTCTTC. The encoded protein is CASSATPGDNEQFF.

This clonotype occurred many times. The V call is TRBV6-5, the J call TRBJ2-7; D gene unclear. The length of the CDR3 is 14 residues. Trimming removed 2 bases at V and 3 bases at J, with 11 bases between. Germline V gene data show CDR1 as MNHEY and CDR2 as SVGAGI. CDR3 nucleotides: TGTGCCAGCAGTTACGGGCCAAGAGGCTACGAGCAGTACTTC. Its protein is CASSYGPRGYEQYF.

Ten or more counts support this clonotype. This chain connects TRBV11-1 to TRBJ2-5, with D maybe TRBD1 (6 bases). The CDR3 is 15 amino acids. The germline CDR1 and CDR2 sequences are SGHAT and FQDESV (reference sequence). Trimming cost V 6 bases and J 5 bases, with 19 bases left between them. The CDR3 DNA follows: TGTGCCAGCAGAAGAACAGGGTCCCCGAGGGAGACCCAGTACTTC. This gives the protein CASRRTGSPRETQYF.

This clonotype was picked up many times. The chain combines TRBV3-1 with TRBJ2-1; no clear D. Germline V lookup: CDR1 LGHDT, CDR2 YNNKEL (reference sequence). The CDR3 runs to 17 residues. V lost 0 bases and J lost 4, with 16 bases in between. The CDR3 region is CASSQEGFNPGYNEQFF. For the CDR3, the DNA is TGTGCCAGCAGCCAAGAAGGATTCAACCCAGGTTACAATGAGCAGTTCTTC.

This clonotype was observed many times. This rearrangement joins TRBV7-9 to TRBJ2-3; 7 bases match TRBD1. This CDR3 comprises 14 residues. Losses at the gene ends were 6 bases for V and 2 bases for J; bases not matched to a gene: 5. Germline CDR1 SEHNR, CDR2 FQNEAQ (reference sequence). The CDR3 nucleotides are TGTGCCAGCAGTAGGGGGCAATCCACAGATACGCAGTATTTT. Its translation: CASSRGQSTDTQYF.